This T cell receptor (beta chain) was recovered during a study of blood T cell repertoires in COVID-19. Study-wide context: Samples representing acute and convalescent COVID-19 were sourced from the United States, Italy and Spain.

The protocol was immunoSEQ multiplex PCR, while the TCRdb copy is restricted to in-frame clones and leaves out a portion. The sample consists of 200,000 to 250,000 clones, around 91% of them appearing once. Trimming took 1 base from V and 2 from J; bases not matched to a gene: 8. Germline CDR1 MNHEY, CDR2 SMNVEV (reference sequence). The CDR3 is 16 residues long. Material: PBMCs or T cells enriched from blood (not recorded which). The source of this sequence is a man aged 30 to 39 who had been exposed to COVID-19. This chain uses TRBV27 with TRBJ2-7, with 7 nucleotides matching TRBD2. CDR3 sequence: CASSLYGAGHPYEQYF. The CDR3 DNA is TGTGCCAGCAGTTTATATGGAGCGGGGCATCCCTACGAGCAGTACTTC.